This TCR beta chain was documented in a study of blood T cells in healthy people across ages. Study-level points and caveats: Compared with aged donors, long-lived donors showed fewer expanded clones, suggesting selection.

The second PCR ran about 6 to 11 cycles with a sample-barcoded 5' primer and J-beta primers. TCRdb used MiXCR to reprocess the 5' RACE reads, holding one entry per CDR3 protein. The data show over 950,000 distinct CDR3 sequences, with roughly two fifths seen just once and 10% to 15% held by the top ten. In this sample, this clonotype turned up a few times. The target antigen is unknown. The CDR3 runs 17 residues. The V and J ends lost 6 bases and 2 bases, in that order; junction bases with no gene match: 10. In germline, CDR1 is LNHDA, CDR2 SQIVND (reference sequence). Isolation per sample recovered at least 7 million PBMCs.

Sequenced material: blood. The chain employs TRBV19 and TRBJ1-2; 12 bases fit TRBD1. This TCR was sampled from a man aged 18 to 35 in good health. This CDR3 reads CASRAIRDRGRNYGYTF. The CDR3 nucleotides are TGTGCCAGTAGGGCTATCCGGGACAGGGGGCGGAACTATGGCTACACCTTC.